Here is one TCR beta chain with its context. Antigen: not known. This sample was included in a study of T cells after yellow fever vaccination. Study overall: Where fractions had low cell numbers, libraries were prepared from them with the SMART-Seq v4 Ultra Low Input RNA kit. General study findings and limits: Repertoires sorted by FACS could include abundant clonotypes that are contaminants from the bulk population. Booster samples showed a return of most primary-vaccination clones (under 98% CD4, about 85% CD8).

CDR3 length: 17 residues. After removal of 6 bases from V and 0 bases from J, the junction contained 11 bases not matched to a gene. TCRdb reprocessed the 5' RACE reads with MiXCR, giving one entry per CDR3 protein. The sample has about 340,000 distinct CDR3 sequences, approximately 12% seen once. This sequence joins TRBV12-3 or TRBV12-4 and TRBJ2-4; TRBD1 agrees at 7 bases. Specimen: CD4+ T cells sorted from PBMCs, collected 15 days after the yellow fever booster vaccination. This clonotype originated in a man between 18 and 35 years old who received the YFV17D yellow fever vaccine. CDR3 DNA: TGTGCCAGCAGCCGTGGACAGGTCATCGGAGCCAAAAACATTCAGTACTTC. Translated: CASSRGQVIGAKNIQYF.